This T cell receptor (beta chain) comes out of a study of control samples from healthy donors and cancer patients (TCRdb year 2020). The germline V gene (reference sequence) supplies CDR1 GTSNPN and CDR2 SVGIG. The CDR3 runs 12 residues from the cysteine to the phenylalanine. Only the CDR3 region is kept as DNA, spanning 36 bases read in frame from base 1. V is cut by 1 base and J by 8 bases, and the space between the germline ends is 6 bases. Remarks on this clone: The antigen this receptor binds is unknown. No quality values exist for individual bases; no much larger clone is one base distant.

The protocol used for the library was the immunoSEQ multiplex PCR assay. TCRdb limited this immuneACCESS table to in-frame rearrangements with V and J called. A share of clones is missing; checked studies link under half to unresolved V genes, and the rest is unexplained. Counted in this sample were about 84,000 clones; roughly 91% of them appeared once. The ten largest clones capture roughly 18% of the sample. The material sequenced was blood. The sequence is built from TRBV30 and TRBJ1-6, with the D gene not clear enough to name. The clonotype originates from a man over 45 in good health. The nucleotides read TGTGCCTGGAGTGGTGGGGATTCACCCCTCCACTTT. Its protein product is CAWSGGDSPLHF.